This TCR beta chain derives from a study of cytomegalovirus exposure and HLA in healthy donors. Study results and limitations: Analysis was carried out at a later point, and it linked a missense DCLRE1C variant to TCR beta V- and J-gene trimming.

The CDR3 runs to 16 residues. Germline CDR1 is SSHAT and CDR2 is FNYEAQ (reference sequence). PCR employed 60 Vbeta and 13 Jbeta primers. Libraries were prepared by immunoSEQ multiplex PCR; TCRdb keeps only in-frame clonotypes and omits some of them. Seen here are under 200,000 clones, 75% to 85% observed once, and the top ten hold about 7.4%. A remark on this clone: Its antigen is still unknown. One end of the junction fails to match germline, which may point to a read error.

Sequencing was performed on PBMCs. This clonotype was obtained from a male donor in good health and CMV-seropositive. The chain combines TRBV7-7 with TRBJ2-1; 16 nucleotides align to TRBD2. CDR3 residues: CASSPSGTSGGGEQFF. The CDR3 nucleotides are TGTGCTAGCAGCCCCTCCGGGACTAGCGGGGGGGGTGAGCAGTTCTTC.